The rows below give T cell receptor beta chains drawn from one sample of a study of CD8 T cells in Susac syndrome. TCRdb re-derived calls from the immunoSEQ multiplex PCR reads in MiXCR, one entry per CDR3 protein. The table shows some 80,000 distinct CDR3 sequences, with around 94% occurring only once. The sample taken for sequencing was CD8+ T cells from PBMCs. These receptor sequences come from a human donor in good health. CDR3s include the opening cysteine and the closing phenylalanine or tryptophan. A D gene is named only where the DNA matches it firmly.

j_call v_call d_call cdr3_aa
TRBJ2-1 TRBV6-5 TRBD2 CASSYLFTSGGYNEQFF
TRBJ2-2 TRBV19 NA CASSIAGNTGELFF
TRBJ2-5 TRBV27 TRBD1 CASSPGTASIQETQYF
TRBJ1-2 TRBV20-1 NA CSARDHTEGLDGYTF
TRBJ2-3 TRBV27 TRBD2 CATSGTSGRDTQYF
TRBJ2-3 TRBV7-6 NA CASSLVSWAGGTDTQYF
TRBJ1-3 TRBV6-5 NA CASSLGRGSGNTIYF
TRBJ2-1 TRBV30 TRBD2 CAWGLAGGLYNEQFF
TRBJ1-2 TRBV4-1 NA CASSQDIYYGYTF
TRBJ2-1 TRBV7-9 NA CASSPPRGREQFF
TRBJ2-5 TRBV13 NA CASSSPGKQETQYF
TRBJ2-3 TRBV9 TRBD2 CASSAPRASGSPDTQYF
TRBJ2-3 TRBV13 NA CASQRGDTDTQYF
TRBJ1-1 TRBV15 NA CATSRAHNTEAFF
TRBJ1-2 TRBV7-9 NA CASSFLGERGYTF
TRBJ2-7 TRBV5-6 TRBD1 CASSLRDRVFYEQYF
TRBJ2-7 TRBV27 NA CASSLSVQAYEQYF
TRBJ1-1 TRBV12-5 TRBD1 CASRQGGNTEAFF
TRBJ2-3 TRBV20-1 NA CSAMKSFGGWPTDTQYF
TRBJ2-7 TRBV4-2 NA CASSQAQGNEQYF
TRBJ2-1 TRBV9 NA CASSVNYRRAGDYNEQFF